This TCR beta chain was sequenced during a study of CD8 T cells in Susac syndrome. The overall study: Patients with Susac syndrome were therapy-naive, taking corticosteroids, with some also receiving intravenous immunoglobulin, or taking intravenous immunoglobulin alone at the time their blood was drawn.

cDNA came from about 0.5 to 1 ug RNA primed by random hexamers. TCRdb processed the immunoSEQ multiplex PCR reads anew with MiXCR; each CDR3 protein has one entry. The sample holds about 190,000 distinct CDR3 sequences; 85% to 95% are singletons and the top ten take about 0.15%. The sequence derives from a human donor with Susac syndrome. The source material was CD8+ T cells from PBMCs.

The CDR3 DNA sequence: TGTGCCAGTACCCATGGAAACACCATATATTTT. This encodes CASTHGNTIYF. The V gene is TRBV19, the J gene TRBJ1-3; D is uncertain. The germline V and J ends were trimmed by 7 bases and 3 bases, with 4 bases remaining between them. CDR1 LNHDA and CDR2 SQIVND come from the germline V gene (reference sequence). The CDR3 is made up of 11 amino acids. The full variable domain, in which reference TRBV19 and TRBJ1-3 provide the parts outside the CDR3, is DGGITQSPKYLFRKEGQNVTLSCEQNLNHDAMYWYRQDPGQGLRLIYYSQIVNDFQKGDIAEGYSVSREKKESFPLTVTSAQKNPTAFYLCASTHGNTIYFGEGSWLTVV.